What follows are 5 T cell receptor beta chains derived from one specimen sequenced in a study of radiotherapy plus CTLA-4 blockade in lung cancer. Some clones are missing from TCRdb's copy, which holds only in-frame ones; the method was immunoSEQ multiplex PCR. The sample lists about 83,000 clones, 78% occurring once. The input for sequencing was peripheral blood, taken from a patient treated with radiotherapy plus ipilimumab. All receptors come from a human donor with non-small cell lung cancer who had a partial response to radiotherapy plus ipilimumab. Some clones in this sample may be carry-over from other donors' samples.

The rearrangement uses TRBV6-6 and TRBJ2-3, with D perhaps TRBD2 (7 bases). CDR1 and CDR2 from the germline V gene are MNHNY and SVGAGI (reference sequence). The CDR3 is 15 residues long. Trimming took off 7 bases at V and 5 bases at J, with 19 bases between the two ends. The CDR3 spells CASTLKRGAGDTQYF. Written as DNA, the CDR3 is TGTGCCAGCACCCTTAAACGGGGGGCTGGAGATACGCAGTATTTT.

This clone was seen just once. The chain couples TRBV7-2 to TRBJ2-1, with D perhaps TRBD1 (5 bases). Germline assignment: CDR1 SGHTA and CDR2 FQGNSA. This CDR3 has 13 amino acids. Trimming pared 5 bases from V and 4 bases from J, leaving 9 bases between. Here the CDR3 DNA reads TGTGCCAGCAGCCTAGACAGTTACAATGAGCAGTTCTTC. Encoded protein: CASSLDSYNEQFF.

V and J are TRBV7-8 and TRBJ2-2; D call uncertain. Germline values: CDR1 SGHVS, CDR2 FQNEAQ. The germline V and J ends were trimmed by 1 base and 6 bases, with 3 bases remaining between them. The CDR3 sequence is 12 residues long. The CDR3 DNA is TGTGCCAGCAGCTTAGGGCCCGGGGAGCTGTTTTTT. Protein product: CASSLGPGELFF.

The chain joins TRBV7-9 to TRBJ2-2; D unresolved. CDR1 SEHNR and CDR2 FQNEAQ come from the germline V gene (reference sequence). The CDR3 is 13 residues long. V lost 0 bases to trimming and J lost 5 bases, with 4 bases between them. CDR3 nucleotides: TGTGCCAGCAGCTTAGCTCTTACCGGGGAGCTGTTTTTT. It codes for CASSLALTGELFF.

V usage is TRBV28 and J usage is TRBJ2-7; possible D gene TRBD1, 6 bases. Germline-derived CDR1 and CDR2 are MDHEN and SYDVKM. The CDR3 has 17 residues. Trimming left V 3 bases short and J 0 bases short, with 18 bases between. CDR3 nucleotides: TGTGCCAGCAGTTTTAGTACAAGGGGGTGGGTCTCCTACGAGCAGTACTTC. It specifies CASSFSTRGWVSYEQYF.